What follows are 31 T cell receptor beta chains derived from one specimen sequenced in a study of T-cell reconstitution after alpha-beta-depleted transplantation in children. The library targeted TCRbeta and was prepared with unique molecular identifiers. One entry per CDR3 protein results from TCRdb running MiXCR on the PCR reads. This table holds 420,000 or so distinct CDR3 sequences, about 11% found once. This specimen was PBMCs from the stem cell graft donor, taken from the stem cell graft. The receptors were sampled from a human donor who donated a stem cell graft to a child with acute myeloid leukemia.

This clonotype was seen repeatedly, ten times or more. This chain connects TRBV27 to TRBJ2-7; TRBD1 agrees at 8 bases. J lost 5 bases, V lost 4 bases, and 19 bases had no gene match. This CDR3 has 18 amino acids. CDR1 MNHEY and CDR2 SMNVEV come from the germline V gene (reference sequence). The CDR3 DNA is TGTGCCAGCAGTTCCATGGCCGACATGTGGACAGGGAAGGACGAGCAGTACTTC. Translation gives CASSSMADMWTGKDEQYF.

This clonotype has more than one count but fewer than ten. This chain uses TRBV10-3 with TRBJ2-5; 8 nucleotides align to TRBD2. J lost 5 bases, V lost 5 bases, and 7 bases had no gene match. CDR3 length equals 14 residues. Germline CDR1 reads ENHRY; CDR2 reads SYGVKD. CDR3 region: CAISLGLAGETQYF. CDR3 coding DNA: TGTGCCATCAGTCTTGGACTAGCTGGGGAGACCCAGTACTTC.

This clonotype was detected only a few times. V and J are TRBV29-1 and TRBJ2-3; 7 positions agree with TRBD1. V lost 7 bases to trimming and J lost 1 base; unmatched junction nucleotides: 11. The CDR3 has 15 amino acids. CDR1 and CDR2 (germline): SQVTM, ANQGSEA. This CDR3 reads CSAKTGNGGTDTQYF. CDR3 DNA sequence: TGCAGCGCCAAGACAGGGAACGGAGGCACAGATACGCAGTATTTT.

This sequence joins TRBV6-6 and TRBJ1-4; D is unresolved. The CDR3 covers 13 residues. Trimming removed 4 bases at V and 4 bases at J, with 7 bases between. CDR1 is MNHNY and CDR2 is SVGAGI in the germline V gene (reference sequence). CDR3 region: CASSFENNEKLFF. The CDR3 nucleotides are TGTGCCAGCAGTTTTGAAAATAATGAAAAACTGTTTTTT.

The chain combines TRBV5-1 with TRBJ1-1, with D possibly being TRBD1 (6 bases). The CDR3 loop spans 16 amino acids. Looked up from germline, CDR1 is SGHRS and CDR2 is YFSETQ. V shed 4 bases and J shed 4 bases, with 20 bases lying between them. The CDR3, as DNA: TGCGCCAGCAGCCCCTTGGAGGTGGGGGCTAGCACTGAAGCTTTCTTT. This gives the protein CASSPLEVGASTEAFF.

The chain recombines TRBV25-1 with TRBJ2-7, with 8 bases matching TRBD2. Germline loops: CDR1 MGHDK, CDR2 SYGVNS. This CDR3 is 18 amino acids long. J lost 3 bases, V lost 2 bases, and 15 bases had no gene match. Here the CDR3 DNA reads TGTGCCAGCAGTGAAACAATATCAGGACTAGCTAATATCTACGAGCAGTACTTC. Amino acid sequence: CASSETISGLANIYEQYF.

This clonotype was counted only a few times. The chain uses TRBV29-1 and TRBJ2-1, with D possibly TRBD1 on 5 matching bases. The CDR3 is 11 amino acids. Germline loops: CDR1 SQVTM, CDR2 ANQGSEA. Trimming stripped 4 bases from V and 11 bases from J, with 12 bases between. The CDR3 loop is CSVGESGKQFF. The CDR3 DNA is TGCAGCGTTGGAGAATCAGGGAAGCAGTTCTTC.

This clonotype has a handful of counts. The chain employs TRBV4-3 and TRBJ2-7, with TRBD1 matching over 8 bases. Germline assignment: CDR1 LGHNA and CDR2 YSLEER. V dropped 0 bases and J dropped 6; count of bases not matched to a gene: 7. The CDR3 has 15 residues. In DNA form, the CDR3 reads TGCGCCAGCAGCCAAGAGGCAGGGGGCCGGGGCGAGCAGTACTTC. It encodes CASSQEAGGRGEQYF.

This clonotype was picked up a small number of times. The gene calls are TRBV28 and TRBJ1-6, with D possibly being TRBD1 (6 bases). The CDR3 spans 14 residues. Germline V lookup: CDR1 MDHEN, CDR2 SYDVKM. With 7 bases removed from V and 8 bases from J, the gap between germline ends came to 15 bases. CDR3 DNA sequence: TGTGCCAGCACAGGGGCCCGTCGGGATTCACCCCTCCACTTT. Protein sequence: CASTGARRDSPLHF.

This clonotype has more than one count but fewer than ten. This chain uses TRBV3-1 with TRBJ2-7; 11 bases map to TRBD2. This CDR3 comprises 14 residues. V dropped 5 bases and J dropped 2; count of bases not matched to a gene: 2. Germline-derived CDR1 and CDR2 are LGHDT and YNNKEL (reference sequence). The CDR3 coding sequence is TGTGCCAGCAGCGTGGGACTAGCGGCCTACGAGCAGTACTTC. This sequence encodes CASSVGLAAYEQYF.

The J gene is TRBJ1-5, the V gene TRBV5-5; TRBD1 is a possible D gene (6 bases). V gave up 4 bases and J gave up 3 bases, with 11 bases separating them. The CDR3 extends over 14 amino acids. The germline CDR1 and CDR2 sequences are SGHKS and YYEKEE (reference sequence). CDR3 in amino acids: CASSRQANNQPQHF. For the CDR3, the DNA is TGTGCCAGCAGCCGACAGGCGAACAATCAGCCCCAGCATTTT.

This clonotype appeared a few times. The V and J genes are TRBV20-1 and TRBJ2-5, with 12 bases aligning to TRBD2. The CDR3 is 15 residues long. V shed 3 bases and J 5 bases; nucleotides not matched to a gene: 7. Per the germline V gene, CDR1 is DFQATT and CDR2 is SNEGSKA (reference sequence). CDR3 region: CSASFLAGGPETQYF. DNA of the CDR3: TGCAGTGCTAGCTTTCTAGCGGGGGGGCCGGAGACCCAGTACTTC.

This chain connects TRBV12-3 or TRBV12-4 to TRBJ1-4, with 7 nucleotides matching TRBD1. The CDR3 is made up of 16 amino acids. After removal of 3 bases from V and 0 bases from J, the junction contained 4 bases not matched to a gene. The DNA of the CDR3 is TGTGCCAGCAGTTTGATAGGGGGCTCAACTAATGAAAAACTGTTTTTT. Translation: CASSLIGGSTNEKLFF.

A few counts support this clonotype. V is TRBV20-1 and J is TRBJ2-1, with 8 bases identical to TRBD1. The CDR3 consists of 15 residues. Germline V gene lookup returns CDR1 DFQATT and CDR2 SNEGSKA (reference sequence). V shed 7 bases, J shed 8 bases, and the junction held 16 bases outside the gene matches. Here the CDR3 reads CSGVGSDRGGYEQFF. The DNA of the CDR3 is TGCAGTGGGGTTGGATCCGACAGGGGAGGTTATGAGCAGTTCTTC.

This clonotype has more than one count but fewer than ten. CDR3 residues: CSARGASGGAETQYF. The CDR3 DNA reads TGCAGTGCTAGGGGGGCTAGCGGGGGGGCGGAGACCCAGTACTTC. The chain couples TRBV20-1 to TRBJ2-5, with 12 positions matching TRBD2. With 3 bases clipped from V and 5 bases from J, the junction kept 7 bases outside the gene matches. The CDR3 contains 15 residues. Germline lookup yields CDR1 DFQATT and CDR2 SNEGSKA (reference sequence).

This clonotype was picked up many times. The chain uses TRBV11-3 and TRBJ2-2, with 7 positions matching TRBD2. CDR1 is SGHNT and CDR2 is YENEEA in the germline V gene. The CDR3 has 13 residues. The ends lost 5 bases at V and 6 bases at J; junction bases unmatched: 3. In DNA form, the CDR3 reads TGTGCCAGCAGCGTGGGGGGGGCCGGGGAGCTGTTTTTT. Encoded protein: CASSVGGAGELFF.

This clonotype has a count of ten or more. The chain joins TRBV10-3 to TRBJ1-2; 8 bases align to TRBD1. From germline, CDR1 is ENHRY and CDR2 SYGVKD. Trimming at V came to 6 bases and at J to 4 bases, leaving 7 bases not matched to a gene. The CDR3 is 14 amino acids. The CDR3 bases are TGTGCCATCAGCACTGACAGGGGCGGCTATGGCTACACCTTC. It encodes CAISTDRGGYGYTF.

The J gene is TRBJ2-7, the V gene TRBV7-2; no definite D call. CDR1 is SGHTA, CDR2 FQGNSA, per germline. CDR3 length: 14 amino acids. V was shortened by 1 base and J by 3 bases, with 10 bases between the two germline ends. CDR3 nucleotide sequence: TGTGCCAGCAGCTTAGGTTTCCGATTCTACGAGCAGTACGTC. Translated, it gives CASSLGFRFYEQYV.

The sample holds many counts of this clonotype. The chain has TRBV15 and TRBJ2-5; 14 positions match TRBD2. J was trimmed by 2 bases and V by 1 base; bases with no gene match: 6. CDR3 size: 18 residues. CDR1 is LNHNV, CDR2 YYDKDF, per germline (reference sequence). CDR3 region: CATSRVGLAGAGQETQYF. CDR3 sequence (DNA): TGTGCCACCAGCAGAGTGGGACTAGCGGGAGCGGGGCAAGAGACCCAGTACTTC.

The V and J genes are TRBV7-6 and TRBJ2-2; the match to TRBD1 covers 7 bases. Per the germline V gene, CDR1 is SGHVS and CDR2 is FNYEAQ. Unmatched junction bases numbered 5, after V lost 4 bases and J lost 3 bases. The CDR3 loop spans 15 amino acids. The CDR3 DNA follows: TGTGCCAGCAGCTCGGGACAGTGGGACACCGGGGAGCTGTTTTTT. This translates into CASSSGQWDTGELFF.

This clonotype appeared a few times. The chain employs TRBV20-1 and TRBJ1-1; D possibly corresponds to TRBD1 (6 bases). CDR1 and CDR2 (germline): DFQATT, SNEGSKA (reference sequence). CDR3 size: 12 residues. Trimming shortened V by 7 bases and J by 6 bases, and 15 bases separated the two germline ends. Written as DNA, the CDR3 is TGCAGTGTCCTAGCAGGGGTGGCTGAAGCTTTCTTT. It yields the protein CSVLAGVAEAFF.

Remarks on this clonotype: Mismatch with germline at one junction end may stem from a read error. The chain recombines TRBV5-1 with TRBJ2-4; D is perhaps TRBD1 (6 bases). The CDR3 totals 13 residues. CDR1 is SGHRS and CDR2 is YFSETQ in the germline V gene. Here the CDR3 DNA reads TGCACCAGCAGTCTACAGGGTGTGGACATTCAGTACTTC. It is translated as CTSSLQGVDIQYF. Based on the CDR3 plus reference TRBV5-1 and TRBJ2-4, the full variable domain is KAGVTQTPRYLIKTRGQQVTLSCSPISGHRSVSWYQQTPGQGLQFLFEYFSETQRNKGNFPGRFSGRQFSNSRSEMNVSTLELGDSALYLCTSSLQGVDIQYFGAGTRLSVL.

The sample holds many counts of this clonotype. The V and J genes are TRBV7-2 and TRBJ1-2; D may be TRBD1 (5 bases). Germline V gene data show CDR1 as SGHTA and CDR2 as FQGNSA. The CDR3 is made up of 12 amino acids. Trimming left V 5 bases short and J 12 bases short, with 16 bases between. The CDR3 is CASSQQGVRHTF. The CDR3, as DNA: TGTGCCAGCAGCCAGCAGGGCGTGAGGCACACCTTC.

In this sample, this clonotype turned up a few times. This sequence joins TRBV7-8 and TRBJ2-7, with D perhaps assigned TRBD1 or TRBD2 (5 bases each). This CDR3 contains 16 residues. V was pared by 5 bases and J by 4 bases, with 21 bases between. CDR1 is SGHVS, CDR2 FQNEAQ, per germline. Here the CDR3 reads CASSRTGTHSIYEQYV. CDR3 bases: TGTGCCAGCAGCCGGACCGGGACCCACTCAATATACGAGCAGTACGTC.

The rearrangement joins TRBV5-1 to TRBJ2-5; D is ambiguous. CDR3 size: 14 residues. Germline V lookup: CDR1 SGHRS, CDR2 YFSETQ. Trimming removed 4 bases from V and 1 base from J, with 11 bases in between. CDR3 loop: CASSPETLQETQYF. DNA for the CDR3: TGCGCCAGCAGCCCAGAGACTCTCCAAGAGACCCAGTACTTC.

This clonotype was recorded at least ten times. CDR3 amino acids: CSARQGGRETQYF. The CDR3 DNA follows: TGCAGTGCTAGACAGGGCGGGAGGGAGACCCAGTACTTC. The chain uses TRBV20-1 and TRBJ2-5; 8 bases align to TRBD2. The length of the CDR3 is 13 residues. Germline V gene data show CDR1 as DFQATT and CDR2 as SNEGSKA (reference sequence). V shed 2 bases and J 5 bases; nucleotides not matched to a gene: 4.

There are a few counts of this clonotype. The chain couples TRBV20-1 to TRBJ1-6; TRBD1 is a possible D gene (5 bases). Trimming took off 1 base at V and 13 bases at J, with 11 bases between the two ends. The CDR3 covers 12 residues. CDR1 is DFQATT and CDR2 is SNEGSKA in the germline V gene (reference sequence). CDR3 bases: TGCAGTGCTAGAGGGCAGGGCGATCCCCTCCACTTT. Translation gives CSARGQGDPLHF.

V gene TRBV3-1 combines with J gene TRBJ2-1, with 12 positions matching TRBD2. The CDR3 spans 15 residues. Germline values: CDR1 LGHDT, CDR2 YNNKEL (reference sequence). Trimming removed 2 bases from V and 6 bases from J; junction bases left unmatched: 2. Written as DNA, the CDR3 is TGTGCCAGCAGCCAACTAGCGGGAGGGGTCAATGAGCAGTTCTTC. Protein: CASSQLAGGVNEQFF.

The chain couples TRBV7-9 to TRBJ1-2, with 7 bases that match TRBD1. CDR3 length equals 16 residues. In germline, CDR1 is SEHNR, CDR2 FQNEAQ (reference sequence). V dropped 5 bases and J dropped 6; count of bases not matched to a gene: 15. The DNA of the CDR3 is TGTGCCAGCAGCCCAGTGACAGGGAGAGGGGCGGATGGCTACACCTTC. This codes for CASSPVTGRGADGYTF.

The chain links TRBV20-1 to TRBJ1-2; no clear D gene. Trimming left V 2 bases short and J 3 bases short, with 10 bases between. CDR3 length: 13 residues. The germline CDR1 and CDR2 sequences are DFQATT and SNEGSKA (reference sequence). CDR3 in DNA: TGCAGTGCTAGACGGGCTGAGGACTATGGCTACACCTTC. Its translation is CSARRAEDYGYTF.

The chain's CDR3 is CSARGPAGGTDTQYF. The CDR3 DNA is TGCAGTGCTAGGGGACCGGCGGGGGGCACAGATACGCAGTATTTT. V usage is TRBV20-1 and J usage is TRBJ2-3; 7 bases fit TRBD2. V lost 3 bases and J lost 1; bases outside the gene matches: 7. The CDR3 is 15 amino acids. In germline, CDR1 is DFQATT, CDR2 SNEGSKA (reference sequence).